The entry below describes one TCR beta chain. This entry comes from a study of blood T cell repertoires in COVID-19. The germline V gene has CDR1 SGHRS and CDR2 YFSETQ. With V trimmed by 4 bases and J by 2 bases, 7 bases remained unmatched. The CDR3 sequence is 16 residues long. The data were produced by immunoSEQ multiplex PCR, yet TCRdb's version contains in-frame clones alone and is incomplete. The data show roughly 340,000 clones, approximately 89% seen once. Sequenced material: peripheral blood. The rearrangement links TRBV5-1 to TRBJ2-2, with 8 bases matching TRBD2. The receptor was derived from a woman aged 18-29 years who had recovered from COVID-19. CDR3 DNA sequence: TGCGCCAGCAGCACCCGTAGCGGGATAAACACCGGGGAGCTGTTTTTT. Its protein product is CASSTRSGINTGELFF.